This TCR beta chain stems from a study of blood T cell repertoires in COVID-19. Study details: There were acute and convalescent COVID-19 samples, and they came from the United States, Italy and Spain. The cDNA or gDNA used as material had been derived from T cells, B-cell-depleted T cells, or PBMCs.

This CDR3 is 14 amino acids long. Germline V gene data show CDR1 as LNHDA and CDR2 as SQIVND (reference sequence). J was trimmed by 8 bases and V by 7 bases; bases with no gene match: 9. In the original analysis: Reference gene primer amplification in the assay estimated nucleated cell counts. The assay was immunoSEQ multiplex PCR, and TCRdb's table has in-frame clones only and misses some. That table supplies the V and J calls and clone size; D and trimming were determined from the DNA. The sample lists 210,000 or so clones; 70% to 90% were seen once. Sequenced input: peripheral blood. The chain has TRBV19 and TRBJ2-1, with 9 bases lining up with TRBD1. This TCR was sampled from a woman over 75 with acute or convalescent COVID-19. Written as DNA, the CDR3 is TGTGCCAGTACCCCCGGGACAGGGTACGATGAGCAGTTCTTC. Protein: CASTPGTGYDEQFF.